This T cell receptor (beta chain) was profiled in a study of CD8+ T cells in alopecia areata. Broader study findings: Scalp sample sequencing also detects resident alphabeta T cells of normal skin.

Note on this clone: Its antigen is not known.

The CDR3 totals 13 residues. The V and J ends lost 0 bases and 6 bases respectively, with 11 bases between them. From germline, CDR1 is GTSNPN and CDR2 SVGIG (reference sequence). RNA extraction and reverse transcription yielded cDNA as sequencing template. Profiling relied on immunoSEQ multiplex PCR, and the TCRdb table lists in-frame clones only, not all of them. Counted here are about 270,000 clones, roughly 63% occurring once; the ten biggest clones make up 0.75% to 0.95%. Treatment reported: oral pan-JAK inhibitor, 5-10 mg twice daily. Alopecia areata patients provided lesional scalp punch biopsies and peripheral blood.

The clonotype comes from a human donor with alopecia areata. This specimen consisted of CD4+ T cells sorted from blood, obtained between weeks 51 and 54, from a patient treated with tofacitinib. The chain carries TRBV30 and TRBJ1-1, with D tentatively TRBD1 (6 bases). CDR3 region: CAWSVAGEAEAFF. The CDR3, as DNA: TGTGCCTGGAGTGTAGCAGGGGAAGCTGAAGCTTTCTTT.